This T cell receptor (beta chain) was observed in a study of identifying expanded T cells in peripheral blood. V gave up 0 bases and J gave up 11 bases; unmatched junction bases: 17. The CDR3 covers 17 residues. Germline CDR1 is SGDLS and CDR2 is YYNGEE. Sequencing used immunoSEQ multiplex PCR; TCRdb keeps in-frame clones, though not all of them. The profile shows approximately 120,000 clones, 88% of them singletons. The table lists this clone with many counts. As yet, its antigen is unknown. During the collection period, no donor immune events like infections were recorded. Points from the study as a whole: Differentially abundant clones: around 1.2 between replicates, about 15 at roughly 2 weeks, 19 to 20 at four. Two-week clone count variance significantly increased as total template count grew.

Sequencing used blood. The TCR sequence derives from a person aged 18-70 years in good health. The chain combines TRBV9 with TRBJ1-2; 9 positions match TRBD1. The CDR3 here is CASSVESITGGEGSYTF. CDR3 bases: TGTGCCAGCAGCGTAGAATCGATCACAGGGGGCGAGGGGTCATACACCTTC.